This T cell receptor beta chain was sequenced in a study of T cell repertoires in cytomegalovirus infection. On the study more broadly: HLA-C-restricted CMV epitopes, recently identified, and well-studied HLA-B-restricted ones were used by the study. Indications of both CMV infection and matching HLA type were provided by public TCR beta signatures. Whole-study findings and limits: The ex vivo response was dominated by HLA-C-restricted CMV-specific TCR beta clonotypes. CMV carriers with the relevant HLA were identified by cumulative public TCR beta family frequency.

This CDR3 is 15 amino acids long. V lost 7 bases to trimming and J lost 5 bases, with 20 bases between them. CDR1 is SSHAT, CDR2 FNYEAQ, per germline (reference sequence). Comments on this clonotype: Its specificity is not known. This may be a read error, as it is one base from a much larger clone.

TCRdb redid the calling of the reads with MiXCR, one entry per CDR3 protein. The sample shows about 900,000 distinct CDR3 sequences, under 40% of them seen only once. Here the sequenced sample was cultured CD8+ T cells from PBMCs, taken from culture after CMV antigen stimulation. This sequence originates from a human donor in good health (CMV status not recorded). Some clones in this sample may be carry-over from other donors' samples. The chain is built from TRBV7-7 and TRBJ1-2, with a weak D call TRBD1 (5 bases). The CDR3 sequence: CASILTVGAGYGYTF. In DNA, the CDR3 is TGTGCCAGCATCCTTACGGTCGGGGCAGGATATGGCTACACCTTC.